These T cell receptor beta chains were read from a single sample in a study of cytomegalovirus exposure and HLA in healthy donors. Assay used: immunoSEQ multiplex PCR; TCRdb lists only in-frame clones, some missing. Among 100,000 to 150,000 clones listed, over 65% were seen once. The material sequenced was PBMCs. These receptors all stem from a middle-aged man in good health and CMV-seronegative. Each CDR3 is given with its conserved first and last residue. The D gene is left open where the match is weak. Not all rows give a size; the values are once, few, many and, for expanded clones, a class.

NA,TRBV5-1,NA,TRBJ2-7,CASSYSTGTGSYEQYF,TGCGCCAGCAGCTATTCAACAGGGACGGGGTCCTACGAGCAGTACTTC
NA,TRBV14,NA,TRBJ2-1,CASSPWGSNEQFF,TGTGCCAGCAGCCCGTGGGGCAGCAATGAGCAGTTCTTC
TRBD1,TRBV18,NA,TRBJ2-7,CASSQGQGTEQYF,TGTGCCAGCTCACAGGGACAGGGCACCGAGCAGTACTTC
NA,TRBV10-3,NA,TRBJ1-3,CAISESAGSGNTIYF,TGTGCCATCAGTGAGTCGGCAGGCTCTGGAAACACCATATATTTT
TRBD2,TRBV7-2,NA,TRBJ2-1,CASSLQAGAIRSNEQFF,TGTGCCAGCAGCTTGCAAGCGGGAGCCATTAGGAGCAATGAGCAGTTCTTC
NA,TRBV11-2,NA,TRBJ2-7,CASSSRASSAGEQYF,TGTGCCAGCAGCTCGAGGGCCTCCTCGGCGGGGGAGCAGTACTTC
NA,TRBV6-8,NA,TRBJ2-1,CASSATLPEKNEQFF,TGTGCCAGCAGTGCGACTTTGCCGGAGAAGAATGAGCAGTTCTTC
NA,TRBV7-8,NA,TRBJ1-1,CASSLGAGAINTEAFF,TGTGCCAGCAGCTTAGGGGCGGGGGCTATAAACACTGAAGCTTTCTTT
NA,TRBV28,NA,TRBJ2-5,CASGGTLGDSGTEGETQYF,TGTGCCAGTGGGGGGACCTTGGGGGACTCCGGAACTGAGGGGGAGACCCAGTACTTC
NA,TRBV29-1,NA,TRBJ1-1,CSVEPGESTEAFF,TGCAGCGTTGAGCCGGGGGAGAGCACTGAAGCTTTCTTT
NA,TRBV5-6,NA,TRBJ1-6,CASSLVQGRSPLHF,TGTGCCAGCAGCCTGGTTCAGGGGCGTTCACCCCTCCACTTT
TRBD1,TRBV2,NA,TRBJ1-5,CASSEALVRGRQPQHF,TGTGCCAGCAGTGAAGCGCTTGTCAGGGGGAGGCAGCCCCAGCATTTT
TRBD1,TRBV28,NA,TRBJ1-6,CASRGTGSSPLHF,TGTGCCAGCAGAGGGACAGGGAGTTCACCCCTCCACTTT
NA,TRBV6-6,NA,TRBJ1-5,CASSPRHDGAQPQHF,TGTGCCAGCAGTCCAAGGCATGATGGGGCTCAGCCCCAGCATTTT
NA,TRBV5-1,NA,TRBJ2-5,CASSLGLSAGETQYF,TGCGCCAGCAGCCTAGGACTTAGCGCGGGGGAGACCCAGTACTTC
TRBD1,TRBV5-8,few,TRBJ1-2,CASSWGQTGYTF,TGTGCCAGCAGCTGGGGACAGACTGGCTACACCTTC
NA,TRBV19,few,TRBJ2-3,CASSRRGDTQYF,TGTGCCAGTAGCCGCCGAGGAGATACGCAGTATTTT
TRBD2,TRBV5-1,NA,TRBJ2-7,CASSYLADHYEQYF,TGCGCCAGCAGCTATCTAGCGGACCACTACGAGCAGTACTTC
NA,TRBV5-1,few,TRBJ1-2,CASSLAAGDYGYTF,TGCGCCAGCAGCTTGGCGGCAGGGGACTATGGCTACACCTTC
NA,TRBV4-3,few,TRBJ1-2,CASSQAVGYTF,TGCGCCAGCAGCCAAGCGGTTGGCTACACCTTC
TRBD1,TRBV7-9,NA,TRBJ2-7,CASSGTVSYEQYF,TGTGCCAGCAGCGGGACAGTGTCCTACGAGCAGTACTTC
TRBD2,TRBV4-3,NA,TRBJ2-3,CASSQEPSGGTDTQYF,TGCGCCAGCAGCCAAGAACCTAGCGGGGGCACAGATACGCAGTATTTT
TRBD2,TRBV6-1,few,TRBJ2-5,CASSEEASGSLTQYF,TGTGCCAGCAGTGAAGAGGCTAGCGGGAGTTTGACCCAGTACTTC
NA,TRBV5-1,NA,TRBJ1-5,CASSLTGKEPQHF,TGCGCCAGCAGCTTGACAGGGAAGGAGCCCCAGCATTTT
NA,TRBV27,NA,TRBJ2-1,CASSLGTQNEQFF,TGTGCCAGCAGTTTAGGGACTCAAAATGAGCAGTTCTTC
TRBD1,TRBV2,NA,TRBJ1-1,CASSKTGGTEAFF,TGTGCCAGCAGTAAGACAGGGGGTACTGAAGCTTTCTTT
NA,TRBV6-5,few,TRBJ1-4,CASKLYRNEKLFF,TGTGCCAGCAAGCTATACAGGAATGAAAAACTGTTTTTT
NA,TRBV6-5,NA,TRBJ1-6,CASSYSGNSPLHF,TGTGCCAGCAGTTACTCGGGCAATTCACCCCTCCACTTT
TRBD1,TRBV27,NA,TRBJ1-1,CASSLSAPGQEGWYTEAFF,TGTGCCAGCAGTTTATCGGCACCCGGACAGGAGGGCTGGTACACTGAAGCTTTCTTT
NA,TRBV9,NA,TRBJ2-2,CASSVTGQVRGELFF,TGTGCCAGCAGCGTAACAGGTCAGGTTAGAGGGGAGCTGTTTTTT
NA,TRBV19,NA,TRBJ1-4,CASSSGRVEGKLFF,TGTGCCAGTAGTTCCGGAAGGGTCGAGGGAAAACTGTTTTTT
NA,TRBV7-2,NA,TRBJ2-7,CASMQYDSSYEQYF,TGTGCCAGCATGCAGTATGACAGCTCCTACGAGCAGTACTTC
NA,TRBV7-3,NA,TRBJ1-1,CASSPTGLNTEAFF,TGTGCCAGCAGCCCCACAGGGTTGAACACTGAAGCTTTCTTT
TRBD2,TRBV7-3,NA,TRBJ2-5,CASSPGLAGGRETQYF,TGTGCCAGCAGCCCGGGACTAGCGGGGGGCCGGGAGACCCAGTACTTC
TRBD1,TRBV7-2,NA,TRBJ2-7,CASSPRRGLYEQYF,TGTGCCAGCAGCCCGCGCAGGGGGCTGTACGAGCAGTACTTC
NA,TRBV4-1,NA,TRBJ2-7,CASSQGEYEQYF,TGCGCCAGCAGCCAAGGGGAGTACGAGCAGTACTTC
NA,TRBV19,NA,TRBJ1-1,CASSIGRGSTEAFF,TGTGCCAGTAGTATCGGGAGAGGGAGCACTGAAGCTTTCTTT
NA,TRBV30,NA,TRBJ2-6,CAWSAGAGANVLTF,TGTGCCTGGAGTGCAGGGGCAGGGGCCAACGTCCTGACTTTC
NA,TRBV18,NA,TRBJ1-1,CASSLGQGGSNTEAFF,TGTGCCAGCTCACTAGGCCAGGGCGGATCGAACACTGAAGCTTTCTTT
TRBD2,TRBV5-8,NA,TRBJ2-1,CASSHRLAGSSYNEQFF,TGTGCCAGCAGCCACAGACTAGCGGGAAGCTCCTACAATGAGCAGTTCTTC
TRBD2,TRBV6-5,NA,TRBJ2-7,CASSYGTSPYEQYF,TGTGCCAGCAGTTACGGGACTAGCCCCTACGAGCAGTACTTC
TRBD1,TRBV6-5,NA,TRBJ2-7,CASSWLTGPYEQYF,TGTGCCAGCAGTTGGCTGACAGGGCCCTACGAGCAGTACTTC
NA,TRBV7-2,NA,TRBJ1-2,CASSLMSGYTF,TGTGCCAGCAGCTTAATGAGCGGCTACACCTTC
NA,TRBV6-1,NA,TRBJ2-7,CASSEFGGSSYEQYF,TGTGCCAGCAGTGAATTTGGGGGGAGCTCCTACGAGCAGTACTTC
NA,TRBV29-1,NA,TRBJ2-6,CSVQGSSGANVLTF,TGCAGCGTTCAGGGGAGTTCTGGGGCCAACGTCCTGACTTTC
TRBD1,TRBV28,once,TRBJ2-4,CASSLFPDRGGENIQYF,TGTGCCAGCAGTTTATTCCCGGACAGGGGAGGGGAAAACATTCAGTACTTC
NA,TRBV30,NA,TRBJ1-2,CAWDSNYGYTF,TGTGCCTGGGACAGTAACTATGGCTACACCTTC
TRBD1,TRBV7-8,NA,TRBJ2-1,CASSFRDRDYNEQFF,TGTGCCAGCAGCTTCCGGGACAGGGATTACAATGAGCAGTTCTTC
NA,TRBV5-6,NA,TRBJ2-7,CASSSEVKSSTYEQYF,TGTGCCAGCAGCTCCGAGGTAAAATCCTCAACCTACGAGCAGTACTTC
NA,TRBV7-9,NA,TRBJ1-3,CSSSLVPSSGNTIYF,TGTTCCAGCAGCTTAGTCCCCTCCTCTGGAAACACCATATATTTT
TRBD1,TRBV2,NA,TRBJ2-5,CATGDSQETQYF,TGTGCCACTGGGGACAGCCAAGAGACCCAGTACTTC
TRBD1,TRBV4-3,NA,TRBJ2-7,CASSQDAEGQGSYEQYF,TGCGCCAGCAGCCAAGACGCCGAAGGACAGGGGTCCTACGAGCAGTACTTC
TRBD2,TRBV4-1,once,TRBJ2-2,CASSQLAGVPGGELFF,TGCGCCAGCAGCCAGCTAGCGGGGGTCCCCGGGGGGGAGCTGTTTTTT
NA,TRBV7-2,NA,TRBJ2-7,CASSRSVGDWRGQYF,TGTGCCAGCAGCCGTAGTGTCGGGGATTGGCGGGGGCAGTACTTC
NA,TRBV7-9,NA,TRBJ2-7,CASSISTAPYEQYF,TGTGCCAGCAGCATTTCGACAGCCCCCTACGAGCAGTACTTC
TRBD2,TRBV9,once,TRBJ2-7,CASSVGLAATYEQYF,TGTGCCAGCAGCGTAGGCCTAGCGGCCACCTACGAGCAGTACTTC
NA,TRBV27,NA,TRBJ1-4,CASSLAGDVNEKLFF,TGTGCCAGCAGTTTAGCAGGGGACGTTAATGAAAAACTGTTTTTT
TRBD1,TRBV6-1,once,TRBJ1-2,CASSLGTGDGYTF,TGTGCCAGCAGTTTAGGGACAGGGGACGGGTACACCTTC
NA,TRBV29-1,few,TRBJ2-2,CSFRQDAYPGELFF,TGCAGCTTCAGACAGGATGCATACCCCGGGGAGCTGTTTTTT
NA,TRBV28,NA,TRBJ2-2,CASSLYGGRNTGELFF,TGTGCCAGCAGTTTATACGGGGGGCGCAACACCGGGGAGCTGTTTTTT